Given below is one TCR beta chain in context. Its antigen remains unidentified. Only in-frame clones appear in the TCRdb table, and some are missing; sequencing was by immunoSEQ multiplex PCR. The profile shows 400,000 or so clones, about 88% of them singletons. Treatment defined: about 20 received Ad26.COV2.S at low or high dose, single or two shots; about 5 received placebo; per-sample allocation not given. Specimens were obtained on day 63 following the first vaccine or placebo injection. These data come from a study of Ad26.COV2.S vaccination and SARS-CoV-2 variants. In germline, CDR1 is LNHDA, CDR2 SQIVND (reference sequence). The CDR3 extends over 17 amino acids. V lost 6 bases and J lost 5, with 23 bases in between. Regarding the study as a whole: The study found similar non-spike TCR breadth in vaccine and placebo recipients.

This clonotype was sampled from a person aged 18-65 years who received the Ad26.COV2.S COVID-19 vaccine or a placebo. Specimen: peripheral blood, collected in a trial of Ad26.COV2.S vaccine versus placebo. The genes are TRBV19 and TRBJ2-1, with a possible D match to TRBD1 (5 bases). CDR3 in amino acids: CASSSQGLVLGNNEQFF. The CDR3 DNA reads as TGTGCCAGTAGCTCCCAGGGCCTAGTTTTGGGAAACAATGAGCAGTTCTTC.